The next 5 T cell receptor beta chains were all read from a single sample in a study of beta chain features in type 1 diabetes. General observations from the study: All four CD4+ subsets of Type 1 diabetes patients contained TCRB CDR3s that were moderately but significantly shorter.

Their cognate antigens are unknown. Reverse transcription of all isolated RNA meant that expressed TCRB transcripts were sequenced. TCRdb's copy holds only in-frame clones and misses some; the assay was immunoSEQ multiplex PCR. The sample lists 600,000 or so clones, about an eighth seen once, with approximately 0.11% in the top ten. What was sequenced was naive CD4+ T cells from blood. These TCRs come from a man aged 30 to 39 with type 1 diabetes.

The chain links TRBV7-2 to TRBJ2-1, with 7 positions matching TRBD1. Germline V gene sequence: CDR1 SGHTA, CDR2 FQGNSA. This CDR3 is 15 amino acids long. Germline trimming cut 7 bases from V and 4 bases from J; bases unmatched to any gene: 10. The CDR3 is CASTLGQPGYNEQFF. Here the CDR3 DNA reads TGTGCCAGCACCCTGGGACAGCCAGGTTACAATGAGCAGTTCTTC.

This clone has just a few counts. The chain uses TRBV5-5 and TRBJ1-6; no reliable D call. This CDR3 is 15 amino acids long. Germline assignment: CDR1 SGHKS and CDR2 YYEKEE (reference sequence). V lost 0 bases, J lost 8 bases, and 12 bases lay in between. In DNA form, the CDR3 reads TGTGCCAGCAGCTTGGGAAACAGAAGAGATTCACCCCTCCACTTT. This encodes CASSLGNRRDSPLHF.

A few counts support this clone. The chain combines TRBV5-1 with TRBJ2-2; D is unresolved. CDR3 size: 15 residues. From germline, CDR1 is SGHRS and CDR2 YFSETQ. V dropped 1 base and J dropped 1 base, with 8 bases sitting between them. The CDR3 bases are TGCGCCAGCAGCTTGTCGGGCCAGAACACCGGGGAGCTGTTTTTT. This translates into CASSLSGQNTGELFF.

CDR3 nucleotides: TGTGCCATCAGAGGACCGTACGTCGGGGAGCTGTTTTTT. Protein product: CAIRGPYVGELFF. V is TRBV10-3 and J is TRBJ2-2; D remains unclear. Germline V gene data show CDR1 as ENHRY and CDR2 as SYGVKD. Trimming took off 6 bases at V and 7 bases at J, with 12 bases between the two ends. CDR3 length: 13 amino acids.

The table lists this clone with a few counts. Other DNA sequences in this specimen translate into the identical CDR3. The rearrangement links TRBV7-2 to TRBJ1-5, with D uncertain. Trimming shortened V by 4 bases and J by 0 bases, and 4 bases separated the two germline ends. Germline V gene sequence: CDR1 SGHTA, CDR2 FQGNSA. The CDR3 consists of 13 residues. The CDR3 sequence: CASSSRSNQPQHF. CDR3 DNA: TGTGCCAGCAGCTCGCGTAGCAATCAGCCCCAGCATTTT.